The present T cell receptor (beta chain) was sequenced within a study of blood T cells in healthy people across ages. A J-beta primer mix and a sample-barcoded 5' primer were used in a second PCR of about 7 to 12 cycles. TCRdb re-analysed the 5' RACE reads in MiXCR, keeping a single row per CDR3 protein. Among about 750,000 distinct CDR3 sequences listed, roughly 50% were seen once. Drawn from each donor were 8.5 to 10 milliliters of peripheral blood. The germline V gene has CDR1 DFQATT and CDR2 SNEGSKA (reference sequence). The CDR3 spans 14 residues. Trimming removed 0 bases at V and 6 bases at J, with 14 bases between.

This receptor was taken from a man of 80 years or more in good health. Sequenced material: blood. V and J are TRBV20-1 and TRBJ1-1; D is possibly TRBD1 (6 bases). CDR3 bases: TGCAGTGCTAGAGAGCCCTTTGGACAGCCTGAAGCTTTCTTT. Amino acid sequence: CSAREPFGQPEAFF.